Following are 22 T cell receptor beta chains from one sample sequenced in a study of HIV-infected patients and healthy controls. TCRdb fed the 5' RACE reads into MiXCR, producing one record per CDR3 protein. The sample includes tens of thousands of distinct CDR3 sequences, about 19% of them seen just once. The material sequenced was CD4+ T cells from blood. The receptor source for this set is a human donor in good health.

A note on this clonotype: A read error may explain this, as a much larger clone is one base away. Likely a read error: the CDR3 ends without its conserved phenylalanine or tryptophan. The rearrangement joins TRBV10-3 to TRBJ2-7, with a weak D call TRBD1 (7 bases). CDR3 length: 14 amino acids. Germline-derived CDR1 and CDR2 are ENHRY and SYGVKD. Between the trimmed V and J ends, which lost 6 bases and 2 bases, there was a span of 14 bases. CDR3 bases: TGTGCCATCAGGGAGGGGACAGCGACCTACGAGCAGTACCTC. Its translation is CAIREGTATYEQYL.

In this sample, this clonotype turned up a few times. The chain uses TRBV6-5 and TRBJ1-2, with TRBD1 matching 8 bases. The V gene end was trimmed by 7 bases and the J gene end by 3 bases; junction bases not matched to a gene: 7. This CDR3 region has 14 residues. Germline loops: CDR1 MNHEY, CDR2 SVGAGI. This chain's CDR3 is CASKTTGGDYGYTF. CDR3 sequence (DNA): TGTGCCAGCAAAACCACAGGGGGTGACTATGGCTACACCTTC.

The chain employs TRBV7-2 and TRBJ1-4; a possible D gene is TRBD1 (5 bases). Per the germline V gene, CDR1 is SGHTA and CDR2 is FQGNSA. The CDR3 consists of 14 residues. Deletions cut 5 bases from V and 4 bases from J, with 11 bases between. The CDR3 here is CASSVRGFNEKLFF. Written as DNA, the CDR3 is TGTGCCAGCAGCGTAAGGGGCTTTAATGAAAAACTGTTTTTT.

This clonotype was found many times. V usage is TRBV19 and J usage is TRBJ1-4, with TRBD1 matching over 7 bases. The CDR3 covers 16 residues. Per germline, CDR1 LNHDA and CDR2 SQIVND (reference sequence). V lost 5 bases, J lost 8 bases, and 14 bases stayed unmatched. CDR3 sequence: CASSPGTTGRREKLFF. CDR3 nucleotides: TGTGCCAGTAGTCCTGGGACGACAGGGCGGCGAGAAAAACTGTTTTTT.

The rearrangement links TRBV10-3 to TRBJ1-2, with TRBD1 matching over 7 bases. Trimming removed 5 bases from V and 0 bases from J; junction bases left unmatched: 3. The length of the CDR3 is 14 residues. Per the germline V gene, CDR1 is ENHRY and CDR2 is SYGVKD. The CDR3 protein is CAISTDRTNYGYTF. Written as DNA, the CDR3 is TGTGCCATCAGTACGGACAGGACTAACTATGGCTACACCTTC.

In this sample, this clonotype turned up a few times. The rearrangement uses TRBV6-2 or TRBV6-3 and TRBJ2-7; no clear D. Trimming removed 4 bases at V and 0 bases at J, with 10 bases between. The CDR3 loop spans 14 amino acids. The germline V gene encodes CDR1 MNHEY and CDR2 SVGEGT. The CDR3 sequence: CASSSVVDSYEQYF. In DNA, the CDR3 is TGTGCCAGCAGTTCGGTCGTGGACTCCTACGAGCAGTACTTC.

CDR3 sequence (DNA): TGTGCCTGGAGTATAGCGGGACCACCCACCCAGTACTTC. It is translated as CAWSIAGPPTQYF. This rearrangement joins TRBV30 to TRBJ2-5; 8 bases are shared with TRBD2. V trimming: 2 bases; J trimming: 8 bases; junction bases outside the gene matches: 7. CDR3 length: 13 amino acids. In germline, CDR1 is GTSNPN, CDR2 SVGIG (reference sequence).

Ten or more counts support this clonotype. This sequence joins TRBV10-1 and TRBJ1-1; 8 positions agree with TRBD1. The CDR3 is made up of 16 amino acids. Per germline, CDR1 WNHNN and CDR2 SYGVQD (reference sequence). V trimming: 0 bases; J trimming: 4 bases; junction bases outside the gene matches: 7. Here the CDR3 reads CASSESAGQGGTEAFF. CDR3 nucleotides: TGCGCCAGCAGTGAGTCCGCCGGACAGGGAGGCACTGAAGCTTTCTTT.

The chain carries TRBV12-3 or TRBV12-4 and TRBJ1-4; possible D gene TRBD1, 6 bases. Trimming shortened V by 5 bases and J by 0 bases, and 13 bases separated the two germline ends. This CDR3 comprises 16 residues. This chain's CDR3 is CASSDQGRATNEKLFF. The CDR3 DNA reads TGTGCCAGCAGTGATCAGGGGCGTGCAACTAATGAAAAACTGTTTTTT.

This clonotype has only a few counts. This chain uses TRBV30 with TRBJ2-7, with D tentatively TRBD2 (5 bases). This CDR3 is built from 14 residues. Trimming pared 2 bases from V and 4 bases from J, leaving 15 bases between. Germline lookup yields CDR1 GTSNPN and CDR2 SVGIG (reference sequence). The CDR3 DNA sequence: TGTGCCTGGAGTCCCTCTCAAAGCGGTTACGAGCAGTACTTC. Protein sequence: CAWSPSQSGYEQYF.

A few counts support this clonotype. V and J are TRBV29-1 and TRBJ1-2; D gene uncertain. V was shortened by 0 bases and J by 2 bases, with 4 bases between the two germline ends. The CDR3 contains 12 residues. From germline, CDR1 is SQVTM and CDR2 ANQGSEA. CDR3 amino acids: CSVEDRNYGYTF. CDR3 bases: TGCAGCGTTGAAGACAGAAACTATGGCTACACCTTC.

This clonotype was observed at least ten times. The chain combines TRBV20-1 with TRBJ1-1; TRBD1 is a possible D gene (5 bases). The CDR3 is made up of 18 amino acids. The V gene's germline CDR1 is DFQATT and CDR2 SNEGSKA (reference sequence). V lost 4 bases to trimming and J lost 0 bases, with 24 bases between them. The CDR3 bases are TGCAGTGCTAACTCACCCCCCGGGCAGGGTTTGATGAACACTGAAGCTTTCTTT. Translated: CSANSPPGQGLMNTEAFF.

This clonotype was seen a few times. The chain's CDR3 is CAWSHLLEGKLFF. Here the CDR3 DNA reads TGTGCCTGGAGTCATCTTCTAGAAGGAAAACTGTTTTTT. The rearrangement links TRBV30 to TRBJ1-4, with D unclear. Per germline, CDR1 GTSNPN and CDR2 SVGIG (reference sequence). This CDR3 is 13 amino acids long. Deletions cut 2 bases from V and 10 bases from J, with 14 bases between.

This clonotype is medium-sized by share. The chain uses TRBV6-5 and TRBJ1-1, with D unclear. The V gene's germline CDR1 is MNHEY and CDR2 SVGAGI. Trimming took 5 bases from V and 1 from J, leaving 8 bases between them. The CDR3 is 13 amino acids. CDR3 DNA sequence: TGTGCCAGCAGTGTGAGATGGAACACTGAAGCTTTCTTT. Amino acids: CASSVRWNTEAFF.

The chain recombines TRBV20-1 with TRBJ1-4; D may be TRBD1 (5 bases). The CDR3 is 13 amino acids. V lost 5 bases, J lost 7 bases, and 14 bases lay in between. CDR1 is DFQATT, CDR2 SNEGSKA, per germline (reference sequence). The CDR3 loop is CSAWAGIGEKLFF. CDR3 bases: TGCAGTGCTTGGGCAGGGATTGGTGAAAAACTGTTTTTT.

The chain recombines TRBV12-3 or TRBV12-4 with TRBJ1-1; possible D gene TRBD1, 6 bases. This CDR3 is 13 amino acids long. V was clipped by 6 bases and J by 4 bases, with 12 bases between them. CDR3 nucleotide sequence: TGTGCCAGCAGGCCAACAGGGACCACTGAAGCTTTCTTT. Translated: CASRPTGTTEAFF.

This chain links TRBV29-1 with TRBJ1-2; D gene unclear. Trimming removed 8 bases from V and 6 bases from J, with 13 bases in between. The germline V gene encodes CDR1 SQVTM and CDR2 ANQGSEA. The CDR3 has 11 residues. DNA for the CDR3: TGCAGCTCAATTGCGTCGGATGGCTACACCTTC. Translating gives CSSIASDGYTF.

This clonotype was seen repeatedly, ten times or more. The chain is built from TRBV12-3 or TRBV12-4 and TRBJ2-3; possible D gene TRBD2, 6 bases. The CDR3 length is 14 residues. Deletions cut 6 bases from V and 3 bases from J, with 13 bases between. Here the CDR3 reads CASRLTGRTDTQYF. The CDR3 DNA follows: TGTGCCAGCAGGCTCACCGGGAGAACAGATACGCAGTATTTT.

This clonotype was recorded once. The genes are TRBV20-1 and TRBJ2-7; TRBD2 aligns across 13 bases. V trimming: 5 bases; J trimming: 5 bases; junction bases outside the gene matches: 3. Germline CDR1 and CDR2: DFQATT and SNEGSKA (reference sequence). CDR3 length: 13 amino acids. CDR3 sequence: CSAQGTSGNEQYF. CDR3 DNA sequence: TGCAGTGCTCAGGGGACTAGCGGGAACGAGCAGTACTTC.

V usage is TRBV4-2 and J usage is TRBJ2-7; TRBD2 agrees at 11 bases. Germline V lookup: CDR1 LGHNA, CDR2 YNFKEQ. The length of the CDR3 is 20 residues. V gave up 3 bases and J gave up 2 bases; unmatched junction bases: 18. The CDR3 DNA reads TGTGCCAGCAGCCACGGACCCAGGGCACCACTAGCGGGAGAAACCTACGAGCAGTACTTC. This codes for CASSHGPRAPLAGETYEQYF.

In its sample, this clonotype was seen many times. In DNA, the CDR3 is TGTGCCAGCGGAAACCGGGATACTACGGGCTACACCTTC. Translated: CASGNRDTTGYTF. The chain employs TRBV12-3 or TRBV12-4 and TRBJ1-2; D remains ambiguous. V was clipped by 8 bases and J by 8 bases, with 18 bases between them. The CDR3 covers 13 residues.

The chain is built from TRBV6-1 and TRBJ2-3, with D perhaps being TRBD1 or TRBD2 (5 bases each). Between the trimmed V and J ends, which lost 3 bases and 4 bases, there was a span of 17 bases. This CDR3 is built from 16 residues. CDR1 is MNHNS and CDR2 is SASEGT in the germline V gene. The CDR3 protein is CASSDKIAVGADTQYF. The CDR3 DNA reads TGTGCCAGCAGTGACAAGATAGCCGTGGGGGCAGATACGCAGTATTTT.